These 31 T cell receptor beta chains share one sample of origin, sequenced in a study of T-cell memory formation after mild COVID-19. TCRdb passed the 5' RACE reads through MiXCR, listing each CDR3 protein once. The data show roughly 190,000 distinct CDR3 sequences, approximately 20% seen once. What was sequenced was PBMCs or a T cell subset sorted from them (not recorded which). The receptor source for this set is an adult woman who had mild COVID-19 (a few samples of this study predate the infection). Cell type and time point are not known.

This chain uses TRBV21-1 with TRBJ2-7; the DNA was not compared with TRBD1, the D call given in the table. TRBV21-1 is designated a pseudogene. The CDR3 sequence is 14 residues long. CDR3 sequence: CASSRTVSSYEQYF. Here the CDR3 DNA reads TGTGCCAGCAGCCGGACAGTGAGCTCCTACGAGCAGTACTTC.

The chain joins TRBV18 to TRBJ2-2, with 7 bases identical to TRBD2. There are 18 residues in the CDR3. Looked up from germline, CDR1 is KGHSH and CDR2 is LQKENI. Losses at the gene ends were 3 bases for V and 3 bases for J; bases not matched to a gene: 13. In DNA, the CDR3 is TGTGCCAGCTCACCGCGTGGCGGGAGTCGTTCTTACACCGGGGAGCTGTTTTTT. It yields the protein CASSPRGGSRSYTGELFF. Filled out from reference TRBV18 and TRBJ2-2, the complete variable domain reads NAGVMQNPRHLVRRRGQEARLRCSPMKGHSHVYWYRQLPEEGLKFMVYLQKENIIDESGMPKERFSAEFPKEGPSILRIQQVVRGDSAAYFCASSPRGGSRSYTGELFFGEGSRLTVL.

The genes are TRBV2 and TRBJ2-1; D may be TRBD2 (6 bases). CDR1 and CDR2 from the germline V gene are SNHLY and FYNNEI. There are 15 residues in the CDR3. V lost 2 bases and J 4 bases, leaving 12 bases between the germline ends. The CDR3: CASSEWEAAYNEQFF. CDR3 coding DNA: TGTGCCAGCAGTGAATGGGAGGCGGCTTACAATGAGCAGTTCTTC.

The V gene is TRBV12-3 or TRBV12-4, the J gene TRBJ2-5, with TRBD1 as a possible D gene (6 bases). CDR3 length: 15 amino acids. Between the trimmed V and J ends, which lost 3 bases and 3 bases, there was a span of 14 bases. For the CDR3, the DNA is TGTGCCAGCAGTTTTTTAGGGCAGGGGAAAGAGACCCAGTACTTC. It is translated as CASSFLGQGKETQYF.

The chain carries TRBV7-8 and TRBJ1-1; tentative D call: TRBD1 (5 bases). CDR3 length: 13 amino acids. V lost 4 bases and J 3 bases, leaving 9 bases between the germline ends. Germline V gives CDR1 SGHVS, CDR2 FQNEAQ. CDR3 nucleotide sequence: TGTGCCAGCAGCTGGGGACGGGACACTGAAGCTTTCTTT. Its protein product is CASSWGRDTEAFF.

The chain recombines TRBV15 with TRBJ2-5; the D is unclear. CDR3 size: 15 residues. Trimming cost V 1 base and J 2 bases, with 11 bases left between them. The germline V gene encodes CDR1 LNHNV and CDR2 YYDKDF (reference sequence). The CDR3 coding sequence is TGTGCCACCAGCAGAGGAAGTAGTGGGCAAGAGACCCAGTACTTC. Translation gives CATSRGSSGQETQYF.

This chain connects TRBV4-1 to TRBJ2-2, with 8 bases matching TRBD2. This CDR3 spans 16 amino acids. The germline V gene encodes CDR1 MGHRA and CDR2 YSYEKL. The ends lost 0 bases at V and 3 bases at J; junction bases unmatched: 3. The CDR3 region has the DNA TGCGCCAGCAGCCAAGATTTAGCGGGGTACACCGGGGAGCTGTTTTTT. Its translation: CASSQDLAGYTGELFF.

There are many counts of this clonotype. V gene TRBV5-6 combines with J gene TRBJ1-1, with 8 nucleotides matching TRBD1. Losses at the gene ends were 2 bases for V and 5 bases for J; bases not matched to a gene: 2. The CDR3 spans 13 residues. Germline values: CDR1 SGHDT, CDR2 YYEEEE. CDR3: CASSLDRGTEAFF. The CDR3 DNA follows: TGTGCCAGCAGCTTAGACAGGGGAACTGAAGCTTTCTTT.

The table lists this clonotype with a few counts. The CDR3: CASSRSQNTEAFF. CDR3 DNA: TGTGCCAGCAGCCGTTCCCAGAACACTGAAGCTTTCTTT. V gene TRBV6-5 combines with J gene TRBJ1-1, with D unclear. This CDR3 has 13 amino acids. The V gene's germline CDR1 is MNHEY and CDR2 SVGAGI. V lost 6 bases and J 1 base, leaving 9 bases between the germline ends.

This clonotype was observed a handful of times. This chain's CDR3 is CASSFRTAGYTF. CDR3 DNA: TGTGCCAGCAGTTTTCGGACGGCTGGCTACACCTTC. The chain employs TRBV6-2 or TRBV6-3 and TRBJ1-2; D ambiguous. With 4 bases removed from V and 7 bases from J, the gap between germline ends came to 10 bases. The CDR3 has 12 residues. CDR1 is MNHEY and CDR2 is SVGEGT in the germline V gene.

This clonotype was seen more than once but under ten times. The chain couples TRBV20-1 to TRBJ1-1; no definite D call. Germline CDR1 and CDR2: DFQATT and SNEGSKA (reference sequence). CDR3 length: 13 amino acids. V was trimmed by 6 bases and J by 4 bases, leaving 15 bases between them. The CDR3 protein is CSATRFLVTEAFF. CDR3 DNA: TGCAGTGCCACACGGTTTCTGGTCACTGAAGCTTTCTTT.

This clonotype has a handful of counts. The chain recombines TRBV7-2 with TRBJ2-3; maybe TRBD1 (5 bases). The V gene's germline CDR1 is SGHTA and CDR2 FQGNSA. The CDR3 spans 17 residues. With 5 bases removed from V and 2 bases from J, the gap between germline ends came to 20 bases. In nucleotides, the CDR3 is TGTGCCAGCAGCCATTGGTTGGGGCAGCCGACCACAGATACGCAGTATTTT. Its translation: CASSHWLGQPTTDTQYF.

The chain links TRBV12-3 or TRBV12-4 to TRBJ1-1, with TRBD1 identical over 9 bases. The junction had 5 bases not matched to a gene; V was cut back by 6 bases and J by 6 bases. The CDR3 is 13 residues long. The DNA of the CDR3 is TGTGCCAGCAGGCCGGGACAGGGTGCTGAAGCTTTCTTT. Translating gives CASRPGQGAEAFF.

This clonotype was counted ten times or more. The J gene is TRBJ2-1, the V gene TRBV27; 10 bases are shared with TRBD2. Germline V gene data show CDR1 as MNHEY and CDR2 as SMNVEV (reference sequence). This CDR3 spans 15 amino acids. J lost 1 base, V lost 5 bases, and 2 bases had no gene match. CDR3 region: CASSKRGGSYNEQFF. DNA for the CDR3: TGTGCCAGCAGTAAGCGGGGGGGTTCCTACAATGAGCAGTTCTTC.

This clonotype was picked up a small number of times. The gene calls are TRBV5-1 and TRBJ1-1, with TRBD1 matching 11 bases. Germline lookup yields CDR1 SGHRS and CDR2 YFSETQ. The trim removed 3 bases at V and 5 bases at J, leaving 6 bases unmatched. This CDR3 comprises 15 residues. The CDR3 sequence: CASSSKDRGPTEAFF. The CDR3 DNA sequence: TGCGCCAGCAGCTCGAAGGACAGGGGGCCTACTGAAGCTTTCTTT.

This clonotype turned up a few times. The rearrangement uses TRBV5-1 and TRBJ1-1; D unclear. Trimming stripped 4 bases from V and 3 bases from J, with 16 bases between. Germline values: CDR1 SGHRS, CDR2 YFSETQ. This CDR3 comprises 15 residues. This CDR3 reads CASSPDDLLYTEAFF. The DNA of the CDR3 is TGCGCCAGCAGCCCGGACGATTTGCTATACACTGAAGCTTTCTTT.

This chain connects TRBV24-1 to TRBJ2-1; maybe TRBD2 (6 bases). Germline V gene data show CDR1 as KGHDR and CDR2 as SFDVKD. Trimming shortened V by 3 bases and J by 1 base, and 9 bases separated the two germline ends. CDR3 length equals 15 residues. The CDR3: CATSDPGLSYNEQFF. The CDR3 DNA follows: TGTGCCACCAGTGATCCGGGACTTTCCTACAATGAGCAGTTCTTC.

V usage is TRBV4-1 and J usage is TRBJ2-5; D unclear. Trimming pared 0 bases from V and 7 bases from J, leaving 15 bases between. The germline V gene encodes CDR1 MGHRA and CDR2 YSYEKL. CDR3 length: 15 residues. This CDR3 reads CASSQDWEGSGTQYF. In nucleotides, the CDR3 is TGCGCCAGCAGCCAAGATTGGGAAGGGTCCGGGACCCAGTACTTC.

This clonotype was detected a few times. The rearrangement joins TRBV7-3 to TRBJ2-1, with TRBD2 matching 13 bases. Germline CDR1 and CDR2: SGHTA and FQGTGA. V lost 6 bases to trimming and J lost 7 bases; unmatched junction nucleotides: 6. This CDR3 comprises 15 residues. This CDR3 reads CASSRGLAGENEQFF. CDR3 DNA sequence: TGTGCCAGCAGTCGCGGACTAGCGGGAGAGAATGAGCAGTTCTTC.

J is TRBJ2-7 and V is TRBV14; D not resolved. Trimming pared 3 bases from V and 7 bases from J, leaving 10 bases between. The CDR3 is 12 residues long. The germline V gene encodes CDR1 SGHDN and CDR2 FVKESK. The CDR3 loop reads CASSQAWSEQYF. The CDR3 coding sequence is TGTGCCAGCAGCCAGGCTTGGTCTGAGCAGTACTTC. The full variable domain, in which reference TRBV14 and TRBJ2-7 provide the parts outside the CDR3, is EAGVTQFPSHSVIEKGQTVTLRCDPISGHDNLYWYRRVMGKEIKFLLHFVKESKQDESGMPNNRFLAERTGGTYSTLKVQPAELEDSGVYFCASSQAWSEQYFGPGTRLTVT.

This sequence joins TRBV6-5 and TRBJ2-7; the D gene is possibly TRBD1 (6 bases). The CDR3 has 14 residues. The V and J ends lost 6 bases and 0 bases respectively, with 12 bases between them. Per the germline V gene, CDR1 is MNHEY and CDR2 is SVGAGI. The CDR3 loop is CASRGHLTSYEQYF. DNA of the CDR3: TGTGCCAGCAGGGGACACCTTACCTCCTACGAGCAGTACTTC.

This clonotype has only a few counts. This chain joins TRBV6-2 or TRBV6-3 and TRBJ1-1; TRBD1 aligns across 8 bases. CDR1 and CDR2 from the germline V gene are MNHEY and SVGEGT. The CDR3 totals 16 residues. V gave up 6 bases and J gave up 2 bases; unmatched junction bases: 11. The CDR3 sequence is CASRRGTGLKNTEAFF. The DNA of the CDR3 is TGTGCCAGCAGGCGAGGGACAGGCCTTAAAAACACTGAAGCTTTCTTT.

This clonotype was seen only a few times. The chain carries TRBV27 and TRBJ1-5; tentatively, D is TRBD1 (6 bases). Trimming removed 8 bases from V and 1 base from J, with 15 bases in between. The CDR3 sequence is 15 residues long. The germline V gene encodes CDR1 MNHEY and CDR2 SMNVEV (reference sequence). This CDR3 reads CASSPRGLSNQPQHF. CDR3 bases: TGTGCCAGCTCCCCCAGGGGTTTGAGCAATCAGCCCCAGCATTTT.

This clonotype was counted only a few times. The chain employs TRBV12-3 or TRBV12-4 and TRBJ2-7; TRBD1 agrees at 9 bases. Trimming at V came to 6 bases and at J to 4 bases, leaving 4 bases not matched to a gene. This CDR3 has 13 amino acids. CDR3 protein: CASRATGGYEQYF. Here the CDR3 DNA reads TGTGCCAGCAGGGCGACAGGGGGGTACGAGCAGTACTTC.

This clonotype has more than one count but fewer than ten. The chain links TRBV9 to TRBJ2-5, with TRBD2 identical over 9 bases. This CDR3 comprises 15 residues. Germline CDR1 SGDLS, CDR2 YYNGEE. V was clipped by 4 bases and J by 0 bases; unmatched bases: 4. DNA of the CDR3: TGTGCCAGCAGCCGAGCGGGGGGATACCAAGAGACCCAGTACTTC. Amino acid sequence: CASSRAGGYQETQYF.

This clonotype has more than one count but fewer than ten. The chain couples TRBV29-1 to TRBJ2-2, with TRBD1 identical over 7 bases. Per germline, CDR1 SQVTM and CDR2 ANQGSEA. V shed 7 bases, J shed 5 bases, and the junction held 7 bases outside the gene matches. The CDR3 loop spans 13 amino acids. Here the CDR3 reads CSANRGSTGELFF. The DNA of the CDR3 is TGCAGCGCAAACAGGGGAAGTACCGGGGAGCTGTTTTTT.

This clonotype was detected only a few times. This rearrangement joins TRBV5-1 to TRBJ2-7; 11 nucleotides agree with TRBD2. The CDR3 runs to 15 residues. CDR1 is SGHRS and CDR2 is YFSETQ in the germline V gene. Germline trimming cut 4 bases from V and 0 bases from J; bases unmatched to any gene: 3. The CDR3 region is CASSEGLADSYEQYF. The CDR3 DNA follows: TGCGCCAGCAGCGAGGGACTAGCGGACTCCTACGAGCAGTACTTC.

The V and J genes are TRBV20-1 and TRBJ1-5; maybe TRBD1 (5 bases). CDR1 is DFQATT, CDR2 SNEGSKA, per germline (reference sequence). The CDR3 loop spans 15 amino acids. With 2 bases removed from V and 2 bases from J, the gap between germline ends came to 13 bases. CDR3 nucleotides: TGCAGTGCTAGAACATCGACAGTGGGCAATCAGCCCCAGCATTTT. This gives the protein CSARTSTVGNQPQHF.

V usage is TRBV5-4 and J usage is TRBJ2-1; TRBD2 matches at 8 bases. Germline CDR1 SGHNT, CDR2 YYREEE (reference sequence). This CDR3 contains 12 residues. V was pared by 4 bases and J by 16 bases, with 10 bases of the junction left unmatched. The CDR3 reads CASSPGRREAFF. As DNA, the CDR3 is TGTGCCAGCAGCCCGGGACGGCGGGAGGCTTTCTTC.

In its sample, this clonotype was seen many times. The V and J genes are TRBV20-1 and TRBJ2-6, with a tentative D call TRBD2 (5 bases). The germline CDR1 and CDR2 sequences are DFQATT and SNEGSKA (reference sequence). Trimming removed 3 bases from V and 2 bases from J, with 14 bases in between. The length of the CDR3 is 16 residues. The CDR3: CSARGAGGPGANVLTF. CDR3 nucleotides: TGCAGTGCTAGGGGAGCTGGCGGGCCTGGGGCCAACGTCCTGACTTTC.

V is TRBV5-1 and J is TRBJ1-1; D is uncertain. The germline CDR1 and CDR2 sequences are SGHRS and YFSETQ. Between the trimmed V and J ends, which lost 0 bases and 4 bases, there was a span of 13 bases. The CDR3 loop spans 15 amino acids. The CDR3 nucleotides read TGCGCCAGCAGCTTGGCCGTAGAGGGTGGCACTGAAGCTTTCTTT. Protein: CASSLAVEGGTEAFF.